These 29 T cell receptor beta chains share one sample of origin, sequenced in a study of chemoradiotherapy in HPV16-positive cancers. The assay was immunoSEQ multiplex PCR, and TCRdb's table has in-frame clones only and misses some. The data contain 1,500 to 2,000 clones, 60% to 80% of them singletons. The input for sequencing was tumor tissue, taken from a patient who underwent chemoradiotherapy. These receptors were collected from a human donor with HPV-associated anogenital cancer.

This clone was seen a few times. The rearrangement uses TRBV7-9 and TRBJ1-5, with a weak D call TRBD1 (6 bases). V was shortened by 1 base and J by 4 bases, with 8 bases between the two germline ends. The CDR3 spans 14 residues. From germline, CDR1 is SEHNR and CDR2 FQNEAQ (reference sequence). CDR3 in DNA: TGTGCCAGCAGCTTAGGGGACATTAATCAGCCCCAGCATTTT. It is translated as CASSLGDINQPQHF. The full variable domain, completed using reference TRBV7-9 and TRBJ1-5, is DTGVSQNPRHKITKRGQNVTFRCDPISEHNRLYWYRQTLGQGPEFLTYFQNEAQLEKSRLLSDRFSAERPKGSFSTLEIQRTEQGDSAMYLCASSLGDINQPQHFGDGTRLSIL.

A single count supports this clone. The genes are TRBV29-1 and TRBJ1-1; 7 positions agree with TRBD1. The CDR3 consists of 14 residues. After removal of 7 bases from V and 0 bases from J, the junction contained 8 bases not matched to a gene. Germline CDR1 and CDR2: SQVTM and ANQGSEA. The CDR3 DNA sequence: TGCAGCGCAAAACTCAGGGGGATGAACACTGAAGCTTTCTTT. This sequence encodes CSAKLRGMNTEAFF.

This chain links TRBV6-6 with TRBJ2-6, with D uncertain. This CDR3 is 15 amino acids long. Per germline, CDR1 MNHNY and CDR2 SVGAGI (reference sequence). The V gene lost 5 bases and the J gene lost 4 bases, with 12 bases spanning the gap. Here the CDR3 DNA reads TGTGCCAGCAGTAACGCGATTGGGGGGGCCAACGTCCTGACTTTC. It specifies CASSNAIGGANVLTF.

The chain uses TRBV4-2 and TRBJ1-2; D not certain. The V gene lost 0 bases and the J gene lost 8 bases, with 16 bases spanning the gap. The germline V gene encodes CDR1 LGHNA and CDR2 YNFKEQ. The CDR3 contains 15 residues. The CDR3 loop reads CASSQDRRALKGYTF. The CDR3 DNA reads TGTGCCAGCAGCCAAGATAGGAGGGCGTTGAAAGGCTACACCTTC.

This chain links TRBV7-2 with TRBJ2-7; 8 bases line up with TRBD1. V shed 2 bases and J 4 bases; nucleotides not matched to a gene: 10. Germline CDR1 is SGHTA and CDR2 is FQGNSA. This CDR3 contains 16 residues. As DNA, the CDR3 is TGTGCCAGCAGCTTACAGGGGGCTGGGTCGTCATACGAGCAGTACTTC. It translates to CASSLQGAGSSYEQYF.

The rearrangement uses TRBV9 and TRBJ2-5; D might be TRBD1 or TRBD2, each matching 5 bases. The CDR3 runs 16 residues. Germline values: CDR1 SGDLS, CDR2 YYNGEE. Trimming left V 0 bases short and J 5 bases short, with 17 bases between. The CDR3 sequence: CASSVDFARGWETQYF. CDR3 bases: TGTGCCAGCAGCGTAGATTTCGCGAGGGGCTGGGAGACCCAGTACTTC. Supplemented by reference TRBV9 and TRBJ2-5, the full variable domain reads DSGVTQTPKHLITATGQRVTLRCSPRSGDLSVYWYQQSLDQGLQFLIQYYNGEERAKGNILERFSAQQFPDLHSELNLSSLELGDSALYFCASSVDFARGWETQYFGPGTRLLVL.

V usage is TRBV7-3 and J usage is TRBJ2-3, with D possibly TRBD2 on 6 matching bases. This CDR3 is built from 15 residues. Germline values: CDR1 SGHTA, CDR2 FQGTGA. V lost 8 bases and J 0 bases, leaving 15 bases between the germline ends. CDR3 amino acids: CASATSGFSTDTQYF. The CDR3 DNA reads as TGTGCCAGCGCTACCAGCGGGTTTAGCACAGATACGCAGTATTTT.

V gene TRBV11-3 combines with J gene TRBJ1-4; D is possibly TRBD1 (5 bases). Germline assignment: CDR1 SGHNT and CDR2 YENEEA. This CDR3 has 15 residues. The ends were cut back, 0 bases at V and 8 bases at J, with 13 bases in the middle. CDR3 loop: CASSLEGTLGEKLFF. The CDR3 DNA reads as TGTGCCAGCAGCTTAGAAGGGACTTTGGGCGAAAAACTGTTTTTT. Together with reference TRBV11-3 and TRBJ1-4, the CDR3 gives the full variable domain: EAGVVQSPRYKIIEKKQPVAFWCNPISGHNTLYWYLQNLGQGPELLIRYENEEAVDDSQLPKDRFSAERLKGVDSTLKIQPAELGDSAVYLCASSLEGTLGEKLFFGSGTQLSVL.

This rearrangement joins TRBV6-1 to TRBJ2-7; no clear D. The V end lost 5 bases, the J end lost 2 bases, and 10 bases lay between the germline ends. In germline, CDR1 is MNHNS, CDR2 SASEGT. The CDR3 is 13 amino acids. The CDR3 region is CASSLFGAYEQYF. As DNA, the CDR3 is TGTGCCAGCAGTCTTTTCGGAGCCTACGAGCAGTACTTC.

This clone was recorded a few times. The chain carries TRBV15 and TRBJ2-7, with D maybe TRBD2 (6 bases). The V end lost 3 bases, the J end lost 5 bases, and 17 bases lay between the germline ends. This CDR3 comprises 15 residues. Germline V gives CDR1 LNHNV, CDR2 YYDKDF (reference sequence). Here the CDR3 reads CATSRSGDGWDEQYF. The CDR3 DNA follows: TGTGCCACCAGCAGGTCGGGGGACGGATGGGACGAGCAGTACTTC.

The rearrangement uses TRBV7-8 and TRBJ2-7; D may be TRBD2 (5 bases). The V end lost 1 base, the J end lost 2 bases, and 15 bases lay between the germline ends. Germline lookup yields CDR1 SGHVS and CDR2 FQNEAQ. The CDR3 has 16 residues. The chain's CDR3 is CASSLGVPGSPYEQYV. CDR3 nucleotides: TGTGCCAGCAGCTTAGGGGTCCCGGGGTCCCCCTACGAGCAGTACGTC.

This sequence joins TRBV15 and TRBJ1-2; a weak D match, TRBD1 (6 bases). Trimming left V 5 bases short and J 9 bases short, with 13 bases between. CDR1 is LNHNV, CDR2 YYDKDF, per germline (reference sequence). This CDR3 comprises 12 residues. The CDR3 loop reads CATSLVQGSYTF. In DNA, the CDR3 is TGTGCCACCAGCCTCGTACAGGGAAGCTACACCTTC.

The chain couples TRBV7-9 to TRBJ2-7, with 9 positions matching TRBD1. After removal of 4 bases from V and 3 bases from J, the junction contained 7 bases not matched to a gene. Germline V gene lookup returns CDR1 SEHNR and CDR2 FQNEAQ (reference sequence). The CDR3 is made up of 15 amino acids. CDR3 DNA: TGTGCCAGCAGCTCCGGGACAGGGATTCTCTACGAGCAGTACGTC. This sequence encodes CASSSGTGILYEQYV.

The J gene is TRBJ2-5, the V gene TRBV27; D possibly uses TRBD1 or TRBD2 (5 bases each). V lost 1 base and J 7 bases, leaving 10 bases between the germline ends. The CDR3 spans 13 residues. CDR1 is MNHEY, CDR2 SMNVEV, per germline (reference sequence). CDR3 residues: CASSLYGAGTQYF. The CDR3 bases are TGTGCCAGCAGTTTATACGGGGCGGGGACCCAGTACTTC.

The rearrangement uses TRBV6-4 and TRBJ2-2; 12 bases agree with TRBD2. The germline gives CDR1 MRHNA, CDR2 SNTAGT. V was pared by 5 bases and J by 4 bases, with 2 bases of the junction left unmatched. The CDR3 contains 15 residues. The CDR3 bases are TGTGCCAGCAGTCCACTAGCGGGAGGCACCGGGGAGCTGTTTTTT. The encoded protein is CASSPLAGGTGELFF.

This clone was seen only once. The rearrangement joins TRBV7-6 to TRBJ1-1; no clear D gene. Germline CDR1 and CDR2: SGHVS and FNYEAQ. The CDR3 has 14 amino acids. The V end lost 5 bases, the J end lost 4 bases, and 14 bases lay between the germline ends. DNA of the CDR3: TGTGCCAGCAGCGCTAACATTGTAAGCACTGAAGCTTTCTTT. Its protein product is CASSANIVSTEAFF.

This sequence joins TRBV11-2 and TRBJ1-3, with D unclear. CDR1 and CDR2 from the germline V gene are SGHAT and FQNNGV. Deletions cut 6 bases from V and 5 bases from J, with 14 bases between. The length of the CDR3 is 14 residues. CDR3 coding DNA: TGTGCCAGCAGTGACTCCGCTATTCGAAACACCATATATTTT. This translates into CASSDSAIRNTIYF.

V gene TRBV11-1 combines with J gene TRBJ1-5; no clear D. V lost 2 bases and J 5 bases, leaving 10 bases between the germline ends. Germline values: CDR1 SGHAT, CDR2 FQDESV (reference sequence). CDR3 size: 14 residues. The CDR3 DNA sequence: TGTGCCAGCAGCTTAAGAGGGATCGATCAGCCCCAGCATTTT. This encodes CASSLRGIDQPQHF.

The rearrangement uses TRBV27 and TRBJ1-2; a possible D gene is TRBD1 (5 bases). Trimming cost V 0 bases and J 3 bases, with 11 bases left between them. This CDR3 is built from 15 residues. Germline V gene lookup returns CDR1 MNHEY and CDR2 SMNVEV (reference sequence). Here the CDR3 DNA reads TGTGCCAGCAGTTTATCGTGGGACCGTGACTATGGCTACACCTTC. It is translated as CASSLSWDRDYGYTF.

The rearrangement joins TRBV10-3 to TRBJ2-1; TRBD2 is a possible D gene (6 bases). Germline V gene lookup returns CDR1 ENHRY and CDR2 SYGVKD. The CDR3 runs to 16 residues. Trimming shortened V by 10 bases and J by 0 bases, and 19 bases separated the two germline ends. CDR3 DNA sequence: TGTGCCACCGAACGCGGGACTCTGAGCTCCTACAATGAGCAGTTCTTC. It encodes CATERGTLSSYNEQFF.

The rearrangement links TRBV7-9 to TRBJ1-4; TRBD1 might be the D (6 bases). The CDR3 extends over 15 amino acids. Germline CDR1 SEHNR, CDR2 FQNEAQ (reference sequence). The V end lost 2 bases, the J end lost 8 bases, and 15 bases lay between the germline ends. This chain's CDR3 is CASSLLGGDGEKLFF. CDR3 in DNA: TGTGCCAGCAGCTTATTGGGGGGCGACGGGGAAAAACTGTTTTTT.

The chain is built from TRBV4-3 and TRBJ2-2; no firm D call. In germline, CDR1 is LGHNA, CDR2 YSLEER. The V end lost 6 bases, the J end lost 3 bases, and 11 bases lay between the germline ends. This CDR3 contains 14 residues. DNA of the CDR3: TGCGCCAGCAGGGGCGGCCGTCACACCGGGGAGCTGTTTTTT. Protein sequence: CASRGGRHTGELFF.

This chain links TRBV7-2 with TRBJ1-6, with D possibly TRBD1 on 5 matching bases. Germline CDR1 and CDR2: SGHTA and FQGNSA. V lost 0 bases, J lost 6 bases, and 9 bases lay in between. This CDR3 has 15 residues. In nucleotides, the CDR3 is TGTGCCAGCAGCTTAGCGTGGGACCTTAATTCACCCCTCCACTTT. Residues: CASSLAWDLNSPLHF.

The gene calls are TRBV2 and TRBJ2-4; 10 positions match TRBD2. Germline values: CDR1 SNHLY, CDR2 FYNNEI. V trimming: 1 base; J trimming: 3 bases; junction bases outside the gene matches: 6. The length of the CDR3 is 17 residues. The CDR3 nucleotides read TGTGCCAGCAGTGAAGGCGGACTAGCGGATTACAAAAACATTCAGTACTTC. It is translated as CASSEGGLADYKNIQYF. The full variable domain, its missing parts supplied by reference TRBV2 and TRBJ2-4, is EPEVTQTPSHQVTQMGQEVILRCVPISNHLYFYWYRQILGQKVEFLVSFYNNEISEKSEIFDDQFSVERPDGSNFTLKIRSTKLEDSAMYFCASSEGGLADYKNIQYFGAGTRLSVL.

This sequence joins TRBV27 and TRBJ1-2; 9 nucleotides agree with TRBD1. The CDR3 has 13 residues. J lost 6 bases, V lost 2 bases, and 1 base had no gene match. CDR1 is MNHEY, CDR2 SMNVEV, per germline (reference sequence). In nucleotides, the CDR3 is TGTGCCAGCAGTTTAGGACAGGGGAATGGCTACACCTTC. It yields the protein CASSLGQGNGYTF.

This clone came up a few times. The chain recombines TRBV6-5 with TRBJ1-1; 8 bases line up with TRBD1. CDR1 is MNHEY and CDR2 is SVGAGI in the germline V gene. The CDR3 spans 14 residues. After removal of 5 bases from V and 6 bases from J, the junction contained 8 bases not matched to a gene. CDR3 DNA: TGTGCCAGCAGTCGGACAGGGTCGAGCGCTGAAGCTTTCTTT. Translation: CASSRTGSSAEAFF.

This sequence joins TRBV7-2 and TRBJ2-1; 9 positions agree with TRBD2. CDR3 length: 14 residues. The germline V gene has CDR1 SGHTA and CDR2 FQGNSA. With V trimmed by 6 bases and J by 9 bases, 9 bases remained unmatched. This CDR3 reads CASRSGRQHGEQFF. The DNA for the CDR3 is TGTGCCAGCAGAAGCGGGAGGCAGCATGGTGAGCAGTTCTTC.

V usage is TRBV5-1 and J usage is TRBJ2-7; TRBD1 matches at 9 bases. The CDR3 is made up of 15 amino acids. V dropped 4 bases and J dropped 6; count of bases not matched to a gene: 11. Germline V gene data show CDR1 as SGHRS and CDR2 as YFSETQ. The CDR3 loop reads CASSIPTGQGREQYF. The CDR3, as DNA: TGCGCCAGCAGCATCCCCACGGGACAGGGACGCGAGCAGTACTTC.

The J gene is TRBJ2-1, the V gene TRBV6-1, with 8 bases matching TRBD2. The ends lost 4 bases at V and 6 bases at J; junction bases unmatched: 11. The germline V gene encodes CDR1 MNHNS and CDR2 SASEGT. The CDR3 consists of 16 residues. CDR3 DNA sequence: TGTGCCAGCAGTGGGACTAGCCTGCGTCAGGGCAATGAGCAGTTCTTC. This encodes CASSGTSLRQGNEQFF.